This is a list of T cell receptor beta chains from one sample in a study of control samples from healthy donors and cancer patients. The repertoire was sequenced with immunoSEQ multiplex PCR; TCRdb's copy has only in-frame clones and lacks some. The sample has 150,000 to 200,000 clones; approximately 90% are singletons. Sequencing was performed on blood. The receptor source for this set is a man aged 30 to 45 in good health. Both conserved end residues are part of each CDR3. A D gene is named only where the DNA matches it firmly. The size of a clone is reported for some rows only, either as once, few or many, or as a class for expanded clones.

D gene,V gene,clone size,J gene,CDR3 DNA,CDR3 protein
TRBD2,TRBV3-1/TRBV3-2,NA,TRBJ2-2,TGTGCCAGCAGCCGGCGACTAGCGGGGGGGGCCGGGGAGCTGTTTTTT,CASSRRLAGGAGELFF
NA,TRBV18,NA,TRBJ1-4,TGTGCCAGCTCACCACGGCCAGGAACGACTAATGAAAAACTGTTTTTT,CASSPRPGTTNEKLFF
NA,TRBV7-2,NA,TRBJ2-4,TGTGCCAGCAGCTTAAGACAAAGCGGGCCGATAGCCAAAAACATTCAGTACTTC,CASSLRQSGPIAKNIQYF
TRBD1,TRBV15,once,TRBJ1-2,TGTGCCACCAGCAGAGGGGACAGCTATGGCTACACCTTC,CATSRGDSYGYTF
NA,TRBV24-1,NA,TRBJ1-5,TGTGCCACCAGTGATGGAAAACAGGGAGTGAATCAGCCCCAGCATTTT,CATSDGKQGVNQPQHF
TRBD1,TRBV19,NA,TRBJ2-6,TGTGCCAGTAGTTCAAGGGGGACAGGGGGCTTTGGGGCCAACGTCCTGACTTTC,CASSSRGTGGFGANVLTF
NA,TRBV18,few,TRBJ1-1,TGTGCCAGCTCGCGTAACTGGGGCAGGGAGACTGAAGCTTTCTTT,CASSRNWGRETEAFF
NA,TRBV11-2,NA,TRBJ1-2,TGTGCCAGCAGCTTAGTAAGGCGAAACTATGGCTACACCTTC,CASSLVRRNYGYTF
TRBD2,TRBV6-1,NA,TRBJ2-1,TGTGCCAGCAGTGAACTAGCGGGGTCCTACAATGAGCAGTTCTTC,CASSELAGSYNEQFF
TRBD1,TRBV10-3,once,TRBJ2-5,TGTGCCATAGGGACAGACCAAGAGACCCAGTACTTC,CAIGTDQETQYF
NA,TRBV10-1,NA,TRBJ2-3,TGCGCCAGCAGTATAGGGGCCAATACGCAGTATTTT,CASSIGANTQYF
NA,TRBV28,NA,TRBJ1-5,TGTGCCAGCAGTTTATACGGTCTTCCGCCCCAGCATTTT,CASSLYGLPPQHF
NA,TRBV27,NA,TRBJ2-7,TGTGCCAGCAGTTCTACAGTAGCCTACGAGCAGTACTTC,CASSSTVAYEQYF
TRBD1,TRBV19,NA,TRBJ1-6,TGTGCCAGTAGTACACAGGGGTTAAGCTCCTATAATTCACCCCTCCACTTT,CASSTQGLSSYNSPLHF
NA,TRBV5-1,NA,TRBJ2-7,TGCGCCAGCAGCCCCCAGGAGGGCCTGGCGGCCGAGCAGTACTTC,CASSPQEGLAAEQYF
NA,TRBV4-2,NA,TRBJ2-3,TGTGCCAGCAGCCAAGGGGCAACCGCCAGGGATACGCAGTATTTT,CASSQGATARDTQYF
TRBD1,TRBV4-1,NA,TRBJ1-1,TGCGCCAGCAGCGCTTTGGCAGGGGGCGCGGGAGCTTTCTTT,CASSALAGGAGAFF
NA,TRBV5-1,NA,TRBJ2-3,TGCGCCAGCAGCGAAGGGCGGGGAGATACGCAGTATTTT,CASSEGRGDTQYF
NA,TRBV3-1/TRBV3-2,NA,TRBJ1-1,TGTGCCAGCAGCCCGAGAGAGGTTTTGAACACTGAAGCTTTCTTT,CASSPREVLNTEAFF
NA,TRBV19,few,TRBJ1-2,TGTGCCAGTAGCCTGGAGGGGCGGGGATATGGCTACACCTTC,CASSLEGRGYGYTF
TRBD1,TRBV30,NA,TRBJ1-6,TGTGCCTGGAGTGGGACAGGGGATCCCCTCCACTTT,CAWSGTGDPLHF
TRBD1,TRBV9,NA,TRBJ2-7,TGTGCCAGCAGCGTAGGCCCCGATACAGGGGCCTACGAGCAGTACTTC,CASSVGPDTGAYEQYF
NA,TRBV6-1,NA,TRBJ1-1,TGTGCCAGCAGTGATGAACAGGGAAGGACTGAAGCTTTCTTT,CASSDEQGRTEAFF
TRBD2,TRBV19,NA,TRBJ2-2,TGTGCCAGTAGTATAGGGGGACTAGCGGGGGGCACGAACACCGGGGAGCTGTTTTTT,CASSIGGLAGGTNTGELFF
NA,TRBV10-3,once,TRBJ2-6,TGTGCCATCAGGGGTACAGGGCCGCGGGCCAACGTCCTGACTTTC,CAIRGTGPRANVLTF
NA,TRBV13,few,TRBJ1-1,TGTGCCAGCAGCCATCGCAGGGGCACTGAAGCTTTCTTT,CASSHRRGTEAFF
NA,TRBV30,NA,TRBJ1-4,TGTGCCTGGAGTCACAGGGAAAAACTGTTTTTT,CAWSHREKLFF
NA,TRBV4-1,NA,TRBJ1-5,TGCGCCAGCAGCCAATTTGGGAATAGCAATCAGCCCCAGCATTTT,CASSQFGNSNQPQHF
NA,TRBV2,NA,TRBJ1-4,TGTGCCAGCAGTGAATTGGGGGGGATAGGGGAAAAACTGTTTTTT,CASSELGGIGEKLFF
NA,TRBV5-1,NA,TRBJ1-1,TGCGCCAGCAGCTTGGTTAGGGGGGAGTACACTGAAGCTTTCTTT,CASSLVRGEYTEAFF
NA,TRBV4-1,NA,TRBJ1-5,TGCGCCAGCAGCCCCGGACACATTAGCAATCAGCCCCAGCATTTT,CASSPGHISNQPQHF
NA,TRBV19,NA,TRBJ1-1,TGTGCCAGTGGGGAAGGGGTGGGAACTGAAGCTTTCTTT,CASGEGVGTEAFF
NA,TRBV6-5,NA,TRBJ1-5,TGTGCCAGCAGGGTTACAGGGCGCCAGCCCCAGCATTTT,CASRVTGRQPQHF